Shown below are 11 T cell receptor beta chains from a single sample sequenced in a study of blood T cell repertoires in COVID-19. Only in-frame clones appear in the TCRdb table, and some are missing; sequencing was by immunoSEQ multiplex PCR. In the table there are about 260,000 clones, around 86% of which are singletons. Sequenced: peripheral blood. Receptors originate from a middle-aged woman who had recovered from COVID-19.

The chain couples TRBV3-1 (or the pseudogene TRBV3-2) to TRBJ1-6, with 7 bases lining up with TRBD1. In germline, CDR1 is LGHDT, CDR2 YNNKEL (reference sequence). CDR3 length: 14 amino acids. Trimming took 5 bases from V and 4 from J; bases not matched to a gene: 2. Written as DNA, the CDR3 is TGTGCCAGCAGCGGGGACAGATATAATTCACCCCTCCACTTT. It specifies CASSGDRYNSPLHF.

The chain employs TRBV12-3 or TRBV12-4 and TRBJ1-1; 7 bases agree with TRBD1. V shed 6 bases and J 0 bases; nucleotides not matched to a gene: 1. The CDR3 has 13 residues. The DNA of the CDR3 is TGTGCCAGCAGGGGACAGCTGAACACTGAAGCTTTCTTT. Translating it yields CASRGQLNTEAFF.

The chain uses TRBV6-2 or TRBV6-3 and TRBJ1-5; TRBD1 is a possible D gene (5 bases). Germline assignment: CDR1 MNHEY and CDR2 SVGEGT. The CDR3 is 15 residues long. Trimming cost V 2 bases and J 7 bases, with 15 bases left between them. CDR3 in amino acids: CASSYGAGGAQPQHF. The CDR3 region has the DNA TGTGCCAGCAGTTACGGGGCGGGAGGGGCCCAGCCCCAGCATTTT.

The V and J genes are TRBV5-6 and TRBJ2-3, with D perhaps matching TRBD1 (7 bases). Trimming took off 1 base at V and 14 bases at J, with 20 bases between the two ends. CDR1 is SGHDT and CDR2 is YYEEEE in the germline V gene. There are 14 residues in the CDR3. DNA for the CDR3: TGTGCCAGCAGCTTGACCTTTCAGGGGGACTTAGTGTATTTT. It specifies CASSLTFQGDLVYF.

V is TRBV5-4 and J is TRBJ2-7; 9 bases align to TRBD1. The CDR3 runs 14 residues. Germline lookup yields CDR1 SGHNT and CDR2 YYREEE (reference sequence). J lost 3 bases, V lost 1 base, and 2 bases had no gene match. The CDR3 protein is CASSLRQGVYEQYF. In DNA, the CDR3 is TGTGCCAGCAGCTTGCGACAGGGGGTCTACGAGCAGTACTTC.

The genes are TRBV24-1 and TRBJ2-2; TRBD1 matches 7 bases. The CDR3 sequence is 17 residues long. Germline V gene data show CDR1 as KGHDR and CDR2 as SFDVKD. The V gene end was trimmed by 5 bases and the J gene end by 3 bases; junction bases not matched to a gene: 11. The CDR3 coding sequence is TGTGCCACCAGTGGTGGTCCGGGACAGATATACACCGGGGAGCTGTTTTTT. It translates to CATSGGPGQIYTGELFF.

The rearrangement links TRBV19 to TRBJ1-2; the match to TRBD1 covers 8 bases. Germline V gene sequence: CDR1 LNHDA, CDR2 SQIVND (reference sequence). CDR3 length equals 13 residues. V was pared by 5 bases and J by 8 bases, with 7 bases of the junction left unmatched. The CDR3, as DNA: TGTGCCAGTAGTTACAGGGGGTCGGGCGGCTACACCTTC. This codes for CASSYRGSGGYTF.

This chain uses TRBV4-1 with TRBJ2-1, with D maybe TRBD2 (6 bases). The CDR3 is 17 residues long. Per the germline V gene, CDR1 is MGHRA and CDR2 is YSYEKL. V lost 3 bases and J 5 bases, leaving 20 bases between the germline ends. CDR3 nucleotide sequence: TGCGCCAGCAGCCAGCTCATATCGGGACTCGCCAACAATGAGCAGTTCTTC. Translating gives CASSQLISGLANNEQFF.

The V call is TRBV5-1, the J call TRBJ2-3; 8 bases line up with TRBD2. The CDR3 has 15 residues. Per germline, CDR1 SGHRS and CDR2 YFSETQ. Trimming removed 1 base from V and 2 bases from J; junction bases left unmatched: 3. As DNA, the CDR3 is TGCGCCAGCAGCTTGAATAGCGGGGACACAGATACGCAGTATTTT. This encodes CASSLNSGDTDTQYF. Supplemented by reference TRBV5-1 and TRBJ2-3, the full variable domain reads KAGVTQTPRYLIKTRGQQVTLSCSPISGHRSVSWYQQTPGQGLQFLFEYFSETQRNKGNFPGRFSGRQFSNSRSEMNVSTLELGDSALYLCASSLNSGDTDTQYFGPGTRLTVL.

This clone was seen a handful of times. The rearrangement uses TRBV11-2 and TRBJ1-1; D unclear. V was cut by 5 bases and J by 2 bases, with 9 bases left in between. Germline V CDR1 and CDR2: SGHAT, FQNNGV. There are 13 residues in the CDR3. CDR3 region: CASSPIVNTEAFF. CDR3 DNA: TGTGCCAGCAGCCCTATAGTCAACACTGAAGCTTTCTTT.

The chain joins TRBV19 to TRBJ2-5, with D perhaps matching TRBD2 (6 bases). This CDR3 is 13 amino acids long. Germline CDR1 is LNHDA and CDR2 is SQIVND (reference sequence). Trimming shortened V by 8 bases and J by 7 bases, and 17 bases separated the two germline ends. CDR3 nucleotides: TGTGCCAGTGGAGACGGGGGTCCTCGGACCCAGTACTTC. It yields the protein CASGDGGPRTQYF.